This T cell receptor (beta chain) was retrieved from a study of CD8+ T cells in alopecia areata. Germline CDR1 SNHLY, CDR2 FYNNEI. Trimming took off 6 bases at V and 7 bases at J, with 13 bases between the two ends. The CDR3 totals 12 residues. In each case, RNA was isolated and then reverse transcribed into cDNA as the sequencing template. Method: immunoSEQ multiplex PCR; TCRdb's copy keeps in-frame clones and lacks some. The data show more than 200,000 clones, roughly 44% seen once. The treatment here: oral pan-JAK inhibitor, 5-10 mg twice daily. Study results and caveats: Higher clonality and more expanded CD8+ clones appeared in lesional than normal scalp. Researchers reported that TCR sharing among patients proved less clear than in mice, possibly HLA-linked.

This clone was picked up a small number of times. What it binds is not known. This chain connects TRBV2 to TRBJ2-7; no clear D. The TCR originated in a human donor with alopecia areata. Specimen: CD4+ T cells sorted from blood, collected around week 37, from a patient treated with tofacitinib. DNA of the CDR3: TGTGCCAGCAGCTGGGCCAGTAGTGAGCAGTACTTC. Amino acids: CASSWASSEQYF.